This T cell receptor (beta chain) was recorded in a study of human T cells and chemical hapten exposure. Study as a whole: There were per-sample TCR yield variations, arising mainly from small pooled library volume differences. General study findings and limits: Sensitizing with DPC caused no change in TCRs above 1 in 1000 frequency.

It was unfractionated whole blood from which total RNA was extracted. The CDR3 runs 16 residues. CDR1 SGHVS and CDR2 FQNEAQ come from the germline V gene. V was cut by 6 bases and J by 1 base, with 17 bases left in between. The library tagged individual cDNA molecules with unique molecular identifiers. TCRdb passed the 5' RACE reads through MiXCR, listing each CDR3 protein once. The sample has around 140,000 distinct CDR3 sequences; about 4% are singletons. There are many counts of this clonotype. The antigen is undetermined. The chain recombines TRBV7-8 with TRBJ2-3; D perhaps matches TRBD2 (6 bases). This sequence originates from a female donor in good health. CDR3 nucleotide sequence: TGTGCCAGCAGTATATGGCTTCGCGGGGGCACAGATACGCAGTATTTT. This sequence encodes CASSIWLRGGTDTQYF.